This T cell receptor (beta chain) derives from a study of vaccination and CD4 T cells after COVID-19. TCRdb passed the PCR reads through MiXCR, listing each CDR3 protein once. This table has about 21,000 distinct CDR3 sequences, more than 45% appearing once. This clonotype appeared a few times. Source: CD4+ T cells from blood, taken before SARS-CoV-2 vaccination. This sequence originates from a human donor who had recovered from COVID-19.

The CDR3 is CASRLQGVWGYTF. As DNA, the CDR3 is TGTGCCAGCAGACTACAGGGGGTATGGGGCTACACCTTC. The V and J genes are TRBV6-1 and TRBJ1-2, with 8 bases that match TRBD1. CDR1 is MNHNS, CDR2 SASEGT, per germline. Trimming removed 6 bases from V and 8 bases from J; junction bases left unmatched: 8. This CDR3 is 13 amino acids long.